This TCR beta chain is from a study of a mutant IDH1 vaccine in newly diagnosed glioma. Study as a whole: Patients got radiotherapy, temozolomide, or both beforehand, and most got both. Whole-study results and caveats: Of all patients, 93.3% showed vaccine-induced immune responses. Pseudoprogression apparently lacked any relation to changes in top peripheral T cell clonotypes.

About this clone itself: Its antigen remains unknown.

TCRdb's copy holds only in-frame clones and misses some; the assay was immunoSEQ multiplex PCR. The sample consists of 50,000 or so clones, around 84% of them appearing once. The time point was: week 47, end of study. The vaccine gave 300 ug of a 20-mer mutant IDH1 peptide subcutaneously per dose. The study enrolled donors with new WHO grade 3 or 4 IDH1-mutant, ATRX-lost astrocytomas. Trimming removed 1 base at V and 0 bases at J, with 7 bases between. This CDR3 has 15 amino acids. Germline-derived CDR1 and CDR2 are SGHVS and FQNEAQ. Sample: PBMCs, taken from a glioma patient whose treatment included an IDH1 peptide vaccine. The sequence was collected from a woman in her twenties or thirties with glioma. Some clones in this sample may be carry-over from other donors' samples. The chain uses TRBV7-8 and TRBJ1-5; no reliable D call. CDR3 sequence (DNA): TGTGCCAGCAGCTTAGAGCCGATTAGCAATCAGCCCCAGCATTTT. Translating it yields CASSLEPISNQPQHF.